The T cell receptor beta chain described here comes from a study of shared clonotypes between healthy human individuals. Sequencing used immunoSEQ multiplex PCR; TCRdb keeps in-frame clones, though not all of them. The sample carries approximately 710,000 clones, around 91% recorded once. The CDR3 totals 14 residues. The V end lost 8 bases, the J end lost 2 bases, and 13 bases lay between the germline ends. Per the germline V gene, CDR1 is MNHEY and CDR2 is SMNVEV (reference sequence). The source material was memory CD8+ T cells from PBMCs. Subset noted: CD45RO+ cells pooled with CCR7-negative TemRA cells. The chain links TRBV27 to TRBJ2-1; TRBD2 is a possible D gene (6 bases). The origin of this receptor is a man between 18 and 29 years old in good health. Some clones in this sample may be carry-over from other donors' samples. The CDR3 DNA reads TGTGCCAGCGGAGGGAGAGGAGCCTACAATGAGCAGTTCTTC. Residues: CASGGRGAYNEQFF.